This is a list of T cell receptor beta chains from one sample in a study of T cells after yellow fever vaccination. A single record per CDR3 protein comes from TCRdb applying MiXCR to the 5' RACE reads. The repertoire consists of some 97,000 distinct CDR3 sequences, with about 6% occurring once and the leading ten covering roughly two fifths. The starting material was CD8+ T cells sorted from PBMCs, obtained 10 days after the yellow fever booster vaccination. These receptors all stem from a man between 18 and 29 years old who received the YFV17D yellow fever vaccine. Each CDR3 is given with its conserved first and last residue. The order of the fields is V gene, clone size, CDR3 length, D gene, J gene, CDR3 DNA, CDR3 protein. D genes are given only for firm matches. Clone size, where shown, is once, few, many, or a class for clones that have expanded.

TRBV4-1,.,11,.,TRBJ1-4,TGCGCCAGCAGCCTAAGTGAAAAACTGTTTTTT,CASSLSEKLFF
TRBV11-2,many,13,.,TRBJ2-5,TGTGCCAGCAGCTCTCAGGGTTTAGAGACCCAGTACTTC,CASSSQGLETQYF
TRBV4-1,.,15,TRBD1,TRBJ2-5,TGCGCCAGCAGCTACCGGGACAGGGGCGTCGAGACCCAGTACTTC,CASSYRDRGVETQYF
TRBV7-6,many,15,.,TRBJ2-1,TGTGCCAGCAGCCCCGAATACCTGTCCTACAATGAGCAGTTCTTC,CASSPEYLSYNEQFF
TRBV29-1,many,14,.,TRBJ2-5,TGCAGCGTTGAAGATCTTACAGTCCAAGAGACCCAGTACTTC,CSVEDLTVQETQYF
TRBV6-1,.,16,.,TRBJ1-5,TGTGCCAGCAGTGGCCGTTTTGGCGGGAGCTATCAGCCCCAGCATTTT,CASSGRFGGSYQPQHF
TRBV7-2,.,15,.,TRBJ1-2,TGTGCCAGCAGCTGGGGGTGGCTGTCTAACTATGGCTACACCTTC,CASSWGWLSNYGYTF
TRBV21-1,few,13,.,TRBJ1-6,TGTGCCAGCAGGGACATTAAGGGGACAGCCCTCCACTTT,CASRDIKGTALHF
TRBV5-1,.,16,.,TRBJ2-2,TGCGCCAGCAGCCCACCCCGGGAAGGGCTCACCGGGGAGCTGTTTTTT,CASSPPREGLTGELFF
TRBV9,few,17,TRBD2,TRBJ2-3,TGTGCCAGCAGCGTAGGAGTAGCGGGGGGGCATACAGATACGCAGTATTTT,CASSVGVAGGHTDTQYF
TRBV5-1,many,17,.,TRBJ2-3,TGCGCCAGCAGCTTGGTCTGGACTGGGGGTGCAGCAGATACGCAGTATTTT,CASSLVWTGGAADTQYF
TRBV5-6,.,13,.,TRBJ1-1,TGTGCCAGCAGCTTGGTGGGACTAACTGAAGCTTTCTTT,CASSLVGLTEAFF
TRBV4-3,few,13,.,TRBJ2-1,TGCGCCAGCAGCCAGGATGATAGACACGAGCAGTTCTTC,CASSQDDRHEQFF
TRBV6-5,few,12,.,TRBJ2-1,TGTGCCACCGGCCCCCCCGGAGATGAGCAGTTCTTC,CATGPPGDEQFF
TRBV2,.,18,TRBD2,TRBJ2-1,TGTGCCAGCTGGTTAACTAGCGATAAAACCAGCTCCTACAATGAGCAGTTCTTC,CASWLTSDKTSSYNEQFF
TRBV5-5,many,15,TRBD1,TRBJ1-6,TGTGCCAGCAGCACAACGGACAGGATCGGGTCACCCCTCCACTTT,CASSTTDRIGSPLHF
TRBV7-9,.,14,.,TRBJ2-5,TGTGCCAGCAGCTTCGGGCTTTTCAATGAGACCCAGTACTTC,CASSFGLFNETQYF
TRBV4-1,many,15,.,TRBJ1-4,TGCGCCAGCAGCCAAGAGCACAGGAGGAATGAAAAACTGTTTTTT,CASSQEHRRNEKLFF
TRBV10-3,few,14,.,TRBJ2-2,TGTGCCACTCAGCGGGCCCCGAACACCGGGGAGCTGTTTTTT,CATQRAPNTGELFF
TRBV11-3,.,14,TRBD1,TRBJ2-7,TGTGCCAGCAGCTTCCGGGACAGTCCCTACGAGCAGTACTTC,CASSFRDSPYEQYF
TRBV27,.,15,TRBD1,TRBJ1-1,TGTGCCAGCAATAGAGACAGGGTTCGACTCACTGAAGCTTTCTTT,CASNRDRVRLTEAFF
TRBV7-8,few,13,.,TRBJ2-7,TGTGCCAGCAGCCCAACAATCATATACGAGCAGTACTTC,CASSPTIIYEQYF
TRBV29-1,few,15,.,TRBJ2-2,TGCAGCGTTGAAGGTGATGGACTCTTGACCGGGGAGCTGTTTTTT,CSVEGDGLLTGELFF
TRBV27,many,15,TRBD1,TRBJ2-1,TGTGCCAGCAGTTTAGGACAGGGGTTTTACAATGAGCAGTTCTTC,CASSLGQGFYNEQFF
TRBV5-1,.,16,TRBD2,TRBJ2-7,TGCGCCAGCAGCGGGCGGGAGACGGTAAAAACCTACGAGCAGTACTTC,CASSGRETVKTYEQYF
TRBV29-1,.,15,.,TRBJ2-1,TGCAGCGTTGAAGGCCCCACAGGGTCCTACAATGAGCAGTTCTTC,CSVEGPTGSYNEQFF
TRBV7-9,.,18,.,TRBJ2-3,TGTGCCAGCAGCCCAAGAGTTATCGGGCCCAGGGTCACAGATACGCAGTATTTT,CASSPRVIGPRVTDTQYF
TRBV25-1,.,15,.,TRBJ2-4,TGTGCCAGCAGTGGGCGGACAGCCCCCAAAAACATTCAGTACTTC,CASSGRTAPKNIQYF
TRBV18,few,19,TRBD2,TRBJ2-3,TGTGCCAGCTCACCAAAGACTAGCGGGGGGGCCGGGGCCGCGGATACGCAGTATTTT,CASSPKTSGGAGAADTQYF
TRBV29-1,few,15,TRBD2,TRBJ2-1,TGCAGCGTTGTAGGCCTAGCGGGGGCCGGAAATGAGCAGTTCTTC,CSVVGLAGAGNEQFF
TRBV6-2/TRBV6-3,many,12,.,TRBJ2-7,TGTGCCAGCAGTTACAATTTCTACGAGCAGTACTTC,CASSYNFYEQYF
TRBV20-1,.,15,TRBD1,TRBJ1-1,TGCAGTGCTAGGCAGGTGGACAGGGGGTACACTGAAGCTTTCTTT,CSARQVDRGYTEAFF
TRBV7-9,.,17,.,TRBJ2-3,TGTGCCAGCAGCCAAATTCGCAGCGGGCCCTCGGTGGATACGCAGTATTTT,CASSQIRSGPSVDTQYF
TRBV5-4,few,15,TRBD1,TRBJ2-3,TGTGCCAGCCGATACCCGGGACAGGGAAAGGATACGCAGTATTTT,CASRYPGQGKDTQYF
TRBV7-9,.,17,TRBD2,TRBJ2-1,TGTGCCAGCAGCTTAGTGGCTAGCGGGGGACCCTACAATGAGCAGTTCTTC,CASSLVASGGPYNEQFF
TRBV7-9,.,14,.,TRBJ2-7,TGTGCCAGCAGCCTGGCAGGAACGTCCTACGAGCAGTACTTC,CASSLAGTSYEQYF
TRBV2,.,11,.,TRBJ1-2,TGTGCCAGCATGGGGATCGATGGCTACACCTTC,CASMGIDGYTF
TRBV5-1,few,19,.,TRBJ1-6,TGCGCCAGCAGCCCCCACGTTTCCGCTTGGGGAGCGAATAATTCACCCCTCCACTTT,CASSPHVSAWGANNSPLHF
TRBV7-2,few,15,.,TRBJ2-1,TGTGCCAGCAGCTTAAAGTACCTGGCCACCAGGGAGCAGTTCTTC,CASSLKYLATREQFF
TRBV6-2/TRBV6-3,.,16,TRBD2,TRBJ2-5,TGTGCCAGCAGTTATCTTAGCGGGGGGCCTCAAGAGACCCAGTACTTC,CASSYLSGGPQETQYF
TRBV29-1,few,12,.,TRBJ1-1,TGCAGCGCGGCGGGGGGGGACACTGAAGCTTTCTTT,CSAAGGDTEAFF
TRBV6-1,few,16,TRBD2,TRBJ2-1,TGTGCCAGCAGTGAAGATTTTGGACTAGCTTTTCGCGAGCAGTTCTTC,CASSEDFGLAFREQFF